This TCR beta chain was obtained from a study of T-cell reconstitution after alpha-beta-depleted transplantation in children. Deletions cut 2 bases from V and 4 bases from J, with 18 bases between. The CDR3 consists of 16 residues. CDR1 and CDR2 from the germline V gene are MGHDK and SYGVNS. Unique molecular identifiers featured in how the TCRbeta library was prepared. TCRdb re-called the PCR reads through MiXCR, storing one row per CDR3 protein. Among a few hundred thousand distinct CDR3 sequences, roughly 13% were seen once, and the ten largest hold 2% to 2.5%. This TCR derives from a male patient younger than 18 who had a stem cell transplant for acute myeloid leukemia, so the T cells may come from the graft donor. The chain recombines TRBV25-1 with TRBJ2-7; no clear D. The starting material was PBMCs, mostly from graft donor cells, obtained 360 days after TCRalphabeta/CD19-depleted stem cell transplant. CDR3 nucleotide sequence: TGTGCCAGCAGTGAAGGGGTCGGAAGGGTTAGGTACGAGCAGTACTTC. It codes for CASSEGVGRVRYEQYF.